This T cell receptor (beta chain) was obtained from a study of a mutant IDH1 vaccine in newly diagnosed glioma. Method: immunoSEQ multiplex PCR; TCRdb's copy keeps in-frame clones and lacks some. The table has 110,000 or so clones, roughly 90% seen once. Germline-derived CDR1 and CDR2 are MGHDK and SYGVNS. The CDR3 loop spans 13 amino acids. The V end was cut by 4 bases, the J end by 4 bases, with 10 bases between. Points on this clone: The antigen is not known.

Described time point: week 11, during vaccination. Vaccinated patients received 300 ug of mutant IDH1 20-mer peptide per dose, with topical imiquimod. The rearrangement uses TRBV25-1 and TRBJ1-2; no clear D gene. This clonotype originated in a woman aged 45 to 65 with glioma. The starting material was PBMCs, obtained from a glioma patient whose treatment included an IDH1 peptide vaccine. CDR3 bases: TGTGCCAGCAGTGTGGGTACTGGCTATGGCTACACCTTC. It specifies CASSVGTGYGYTF.